This T cell receptor (beta chain) was observed in a study of cytomegalovirus exposure and HLA in healthy donors. Note on this clone: What it recognizes is unknown.

Study-wide results and limits: An analysis was carried out later, and it reportedly showed fewer N-insertions in an Asian-associated ancestry cluster than the approximately 660-donor mean. Rare TCR sequences predominated, though certain public TCRs were found in many donors. In an earlier analysis, productive rearrangement rates for most beta V segments clustered near 90% or 30%.

Donors had nominal health at sampling but likely had unrecorded immune exposures. In germline, CDR1 is MNHNS, CDR2 SASEGT. The CDR3 runs 15 residues. Trimming removed 0 bases from V and 2 bases from J, with 8 bases in between. It was with 60 Vbeta and 13 Jbeta primers that the PCR ran. Using immunoSEQ multiplex PCR, the repertoire was profiled, and TCRdb retains in-frame clones only, with some absent. The repertoire holds about 120,000 clones, with more than 65% as singletons. This rearrangement joins TRBV6-1 to TRBJ1-5; D may be TRBD1 (6 bases). The clonotype was recovered from a man between 18 and 35 years old in good health and CMV-seronegative. The source material was PBMCs. In nucleotides, the CDR3 is TGTGCCAGCAGTGAAGCTTCAGGGGGCAATCAGCCCCAGCATTTT. Translated: CASSEASGGNQPQHF.